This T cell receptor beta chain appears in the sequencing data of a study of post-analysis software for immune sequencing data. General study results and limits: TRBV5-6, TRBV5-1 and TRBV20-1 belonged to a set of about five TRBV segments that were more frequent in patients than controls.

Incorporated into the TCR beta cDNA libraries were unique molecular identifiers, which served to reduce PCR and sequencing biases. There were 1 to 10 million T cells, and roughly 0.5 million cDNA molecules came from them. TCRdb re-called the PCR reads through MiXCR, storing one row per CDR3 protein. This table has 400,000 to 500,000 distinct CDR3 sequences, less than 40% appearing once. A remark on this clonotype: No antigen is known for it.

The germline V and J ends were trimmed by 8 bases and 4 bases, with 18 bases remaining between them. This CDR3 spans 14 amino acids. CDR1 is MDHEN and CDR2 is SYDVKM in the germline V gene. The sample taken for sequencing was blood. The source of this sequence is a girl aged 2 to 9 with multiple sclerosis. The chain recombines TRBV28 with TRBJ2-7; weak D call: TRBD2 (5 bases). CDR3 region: CASLPLGPGYEQYF. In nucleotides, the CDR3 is TGTGCCAGCCTCCCCCTGGGTCCGGGGTACGAGCAGTACTTC. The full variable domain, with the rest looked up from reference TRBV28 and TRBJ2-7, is DVKVTQSSRYLVKRTGEKVFLECVQDMDHENMFWYRQDPGLGLRLIYFSYDVKMKEKGDIPEGYSVSREKKERFSLILESASTNQTSMYLCASLPLGPGYEQYFGPGTRLTVT.